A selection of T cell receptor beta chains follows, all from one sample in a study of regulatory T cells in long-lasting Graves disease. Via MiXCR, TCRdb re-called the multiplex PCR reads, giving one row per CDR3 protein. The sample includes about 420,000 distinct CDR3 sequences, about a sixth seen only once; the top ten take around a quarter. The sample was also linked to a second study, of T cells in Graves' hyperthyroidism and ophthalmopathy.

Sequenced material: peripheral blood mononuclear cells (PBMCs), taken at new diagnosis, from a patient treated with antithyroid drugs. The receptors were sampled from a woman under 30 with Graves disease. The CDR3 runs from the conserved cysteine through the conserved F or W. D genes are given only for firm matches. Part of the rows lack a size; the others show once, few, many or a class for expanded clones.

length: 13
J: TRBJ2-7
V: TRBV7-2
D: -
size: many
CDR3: CASRRNGGYEQYF
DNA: TGTGCCAGCCGCCGCAACGGGGGATACGAGCAGTACTTC

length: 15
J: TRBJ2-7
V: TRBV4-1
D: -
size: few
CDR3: CASSQDRGRVYEQYF
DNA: TGCGCCAGCAGCCAAGATCGGGGGAGAGTCTACGAGCAGTACTTC

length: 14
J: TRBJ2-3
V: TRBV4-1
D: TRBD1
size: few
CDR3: CASSQGQGGHTQYF
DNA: TGCGCCAGCAGCCAGGGACAGGGGGGGCATACGCAGTATTTT

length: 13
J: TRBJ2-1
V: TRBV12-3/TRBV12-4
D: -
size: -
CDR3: CASSLYTHNEQFF
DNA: TGTGCCAGCAGTCTGTATACCCACAATGAGCAGTTCTTC

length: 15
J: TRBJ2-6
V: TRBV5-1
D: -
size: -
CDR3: CASSLTVSGANVLTF
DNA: TGCGCCAGCAGCCTAACGGTGTCTGGGGCCAACGTCCTGACTTTC

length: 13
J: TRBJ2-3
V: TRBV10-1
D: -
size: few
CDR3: CASSVQFGDTQYF
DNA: TGCGCCAGCAGTGTCCAGTTTGGAGATACGCAGTATTTT

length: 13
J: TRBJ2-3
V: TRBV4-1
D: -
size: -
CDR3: CASSQERTDTQYF
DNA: TGCGCCAGCAGCCAAGAGCGCACAGATACGCAGTATTTT

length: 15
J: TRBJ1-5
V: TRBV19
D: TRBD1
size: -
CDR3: CASSITGGFRQPQHF
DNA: TGTGCCAGTAGTATAACAGGGGGCTTCCGGCAGCCCCAGCATTTT

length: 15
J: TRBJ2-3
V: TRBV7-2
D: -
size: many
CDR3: CASSFTGMGTDTQYF
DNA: TGTGCCAGCAGCTTCACGGGAATGGGGACAGATACGCAGTATTTT

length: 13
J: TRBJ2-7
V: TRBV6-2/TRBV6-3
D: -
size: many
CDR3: CASSEALNYEQYF
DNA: TGTGCCAGCAGTGAAGCTCTCAACTACGAGCAGTACTTC

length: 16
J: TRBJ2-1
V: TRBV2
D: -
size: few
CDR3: CASSEEVRDTNNEQFF
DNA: TGTGCCAGCAGCGAAGAAGTCCGGGACACCAACAATGAGCAGTTCTTC

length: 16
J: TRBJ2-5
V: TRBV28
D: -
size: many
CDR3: CASRNPFAQTEGTQYF
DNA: TGTGCCAGCAGAAACCCCTTCGCTCAGACCGAGGGGACCCAGTACTTC